One sample yielded the 27 T cell receptor beta chains listed below, sequenced in a study of blood T cell repertoires in COVID-19. Only in-frame clones appear in the TCRdb table, and some are missing; sequencing was by immunoSEQ multiplex PCR. Found here are about 44,000 clones, approximately 86% of them singletons; the top ten hold roughly 4.6%. Sequenced input: peripheral blood. These receptor sequences come from a woman in her 70s with acute or convalescent COVID-19.

This clone showed up just a few times. The rearrangement links TRBV19 to TRBJ2-2; possibly TRBD2 for D (6 bases). The CDR3 length is 14 residues. V was shortened by 6 bases and J by 0 bases, with 8 bases between the two germline ends. The germline gives CDR1 LNHDA, CDR2 SQIVND (reference sequence). The CDR3 DNA reads TGTGCCAGTAGAGGCGGGACGAACACCGGGGAGCTGTTTTTT. It is translated as CASRGGTNTGELFF.

The chain joins TRBV7-3 to TRBJ2-3, with D possibly TRBD2 on 6 matching bases. Trimming took off 5 bases at V and 5 bases at J, with 11 bases between the two ends. The CDR3 length is 13 residues. Germline assignment: CDR1 SGHTA and CDR2 FQGTGA. CDR3: CASSMTRIDTQYF. The DNA of the CDR3 is TGTGCCAGCAGCATGACTAGAATAGATACGCAGTATTTT.

This chain links TRBV9 with TRBJ2-7, with 10 bases that match TRBD1. The germline V gene has CDR1 SGDLS and CDR2 YYNGEE. J was trimmed by 4 bases and V by 3 bases; bases with no gene match: 7. The CDR3 length is 15 residues. CDR3: CASSETGTGVYEQYF. The CDR3 nucleotides read TGTGCCAGCAGCGAGACCGGGACAGGGGTTTACGAGCAGTACTTC.

The chain uses TRBV9 and TRBJ2-3; TRBD2 matches 11 bases. V dropped 3 bases and J dropped 0; count of bases not matched to a gene: 9. This CDR3 is 18 amino acids long. CDR1 is SGDLS, CDR2 YYNGEE, per germline. The CDR3 protein is CASSARGLAETSTDTQYF. The CDR3 nucleotides are TGTGCCAGCAGCGCGCGGGGACTAGCGGAAACTAGCACAGATACGCAGTATTTT.

The genes are TRBV11-3 and TRBJ2-1, with D tentatively TRBD2 (7 bases). The germline CDR1 and CDR2 sequences are SGHNT and YENEEA. V dropped 4 bases and J dropped 5 bases, with 18 bases sitting between them. The CDR3 contains 16 residues. The CDR3 DNA follows: TGTGCCAGCAGCTGGGGGGGCGGATATGTCCACAATGAGCAGTTCTTC. Translated, it gives CASSWGGGYVHNEQFF.

This clone was found a few times. The rearrangement joins TRBV30 to TRBJ2-2; a possible D gene is TRBD2 (6 bases). From germline, CDR1 is GTSNPN and CDR2 SVGIG (reference sequence). The CDR3 sequence is 14 residues long. Trimming took 3 bases from V and 4 from J, leaving 12 bases between them. CDR3 nucleotides: TGTGCCTGGAGGCCGGGACTTACCACCGGGGAGCTGTTTTTT. This sequence encodes CAWRPGLTTGELFF.

This sequence joins TRBV30 and TRBJ1-6, with D possibly being TRBD1 (6 bases). Germline V gene data show CDR1 as GTSNPN and CDR2 as SVGIG (reference sequence). Trimming stripped 5 bases from V and 7 bases from J, with 21 bases between. The CDR3 consists of 16 residues. This chain's CDR3 is CAWRSLDRTLNSPLHF. CDR3 sequence (DNA): TGTGCCTGGCGTTCCTTGGACAGAACTTTGAATTCACCCCTCCACTTT.

This sequence joins TRBV19 and TRBJ1-5; weak D call: TRBD1 (5 bases). Germline CDR1 and CDR2: LNHDA and SQIVND (reference sequence). This CDR3 contains 14 residues. V was cut by 7 bases and J by 7 bases, with 17 bases left in between. The CDR3 is CASTTPGERQPQHF. CDR3 DNA: TGTGCCAGTACCACGCCGGGGGAACGCCAGCCCCAGCATTTT.

J is TRBJ2-1 and V is TRBV3-1 (or the pseudogene TRBV3-2); 10 nucleotides align to TRBD1. The CDR3 is 16 amino acids. The V and J ends lost 0 bases and 7 bases, in that order; junction bases with no gene match: 6. CDR1 is LGHDT, CDR2 YNNKEL, per germline (reference sequence). In DNA form, the CDR3 reads TGTGCCAGCAGCCAAGACGTGGGGACAGGGGAGAATGAGCAGTTCTTC. This codes for CASSQDVGTGENEQFF.

In DNA form, the CDR3 reads TGTGCCAGCAGCCGACGCCACGGGGGGAGCGCAGATACGCAGTATTTT. It yields the protein CASSRRHGGSADTQYF. The chain is built from TRBV11-2 and TRBJ2-3; 7 positions match TRBD2. The CDR3 extends over 16 amino acids. J gave up 4 bases and V 5 bases, and 12 bases lay outside the gene matches. CDR1 SGHAT and CDR2 FQNNGV come from the germline V gene.

The chain combines TRBV11-2 with TRBJ1-3; the D gene is possibly TRBD1 (6 bases). There are 14 residues in the CDR3. V was trimmed by 2 bases and J by 8 bases, leaving 13 bases between them. Per the germline V gene, CDR1 is SGHAT and CDR2 is FQNNGV. Here the CDR3 DNA reads TGTGCCAGCAGCTTAAGAACAGGGATGGACACCATATATTTT. Amino acids: CASSLRTGMDTIYF. The full variable domain, with the rest looked up from reference TRBV11-2 and TRBJ1-3, is EAGVAQSPRYKIIEKRQSVAFWCNPISGHATLYWYQQILGQGPKLLIQFQNNGVVDDSQLPKDRFSAERLKGVDSTLKIQPAKLEDSAVYLCASSLRTGMDTIYFGEGSWLTVV.

The chain combines TRBV4-1 with TRBJ1-5, with 12 bases matching TRBD1. CDR1 is MGHRA and CDR2 is YSYEKL in the germline V gene. The CDR3 length is 16 residues. Unmatched junction bases numbered 5, after V lost 1 base and J lost 7 bases. The CDR3 DNA reads TGCGCCAGCAGCCAAGCGCCCGGGACAGGGGGCCAGCCCCAGCATTTT. Translating it yields CASSQAPGTGGQPQHF.

V gene TRBV14 combines with J gene TRBJ1-1; 7 nucleotides align to TRBD1. CDR1 and CDR2 from the germline V gene are SGHDN and FVKESK. This CDR3 is 15 amino acids long. J lost 2 bases, V lost 3 bases, and 6 bases had no gene match. Here the CDR3 reads CASSQQGGRNTEAFF. DNA of the CDR3: TGTGCCAGCAGCCAGCAGGGGGGACGTAACACTGAAGCTTTCTTT. The full variable domain, rest sourced from reference TRBV14 and TRBJ1-1, is EAGVTQFPSHSVIEKGQTVTLRCDPISGHDNLYWYRRVMGKEIKFLLHFVKESKQDESGMPNNRFLAERTGGTYSTLKVQPAELEDSGVYFCASSQQGGRNTEAFFGQGTRLTVV.

By sample fraction, this clone is medium-sized. J is TRBJ1-3 and V is TRBV29-1, with D possibly matching TRBD1 (5 bases). This CDR3 region has 13 residues. The V gene lost 3 bases and the J gene lost 5 bases, with 11 bases spanning the gap. The V gene's germline CDR1 is SQVTM and CDR2 ANQGSEA. CDR3 loop: CSVEGQARNTIYF. CDR3 in DNA: TGCAGCGTTGAGGGGCAGGCTCGAAACACCATATATTTT.

This clone was detected only once. The V call is TRBV7-2, the J call TRBJ1-5; D call uncertain. Germline V gives CDR1 SGHTA, CDR2 FQGNSA. This CDR3 contains 14 residues. Trimming shortened V by 3 bases and J by 1 base, and 7 bases separated the two germline ends. DNA of the CDR3: TGTGCCAGCAGCTTCCGCGAGAGCAATCAGCCCCAGCATTTT. Translation gives CASSFRESNQPQHF.

The gene calls are TRBV11-2 and TRBJ1-1; tentatively, D is TRBD1 (6 bases). In germline, CDR1 is SGHAT, CDR2 FQNNGV. This CDR3 comprises 15 residues. The V end was cut by 1 base, the J end by 5 bases, with 14 bases between. CDR3 DNA: TGTGCCAGCAGCTTAGGTCAACAGGGTGGAACTGAAGCTTTCTTT. This encodes CASSLGQQGGTEAFF. The variable domain in full, completed from reference TRBV11-2 and TRBJ1-1, reads EAGVAQSPRYKIIEKRQSVAFWCNPISGHATLYWYQQILGQGPKLLIQFQNNGVVDDSQLPKDRFSAERLKGVDSTLKIQPAKLEDSAVYLCASSLGQQGGTEAFFGQGTRLTVV.

V and J are TRBV18 and TRBJ1-4; TRBD1 matches at 8 bases. The CDR3 contains 19 residues. V was pared by 3 bases and J by 5 bases, with 17 bases of the junction left unmatched. CDR1 and CDR2 from the germline V gene are KGHSH and LQKENI. The chain's CDR3 is CASSPFPTGTGNANEKLFF. Written as DNA, the CDR3 is TGTGCCAGCTCACCCTTCCCGACCGGGACAGGCAATGCGAATGAAAAACTGTTTTTT.

The gene calls are TRBV7-3 and TRBJ2-1; 11 positions agree with TRBD2. The CDR3 is made up of 17 amino acids. Germline trimming cut 2 bases from V and 4 bases from J; bases unmatched to any gene: 7. Germline V gene data show CDR1 as SGHTA and CDR2 as FQGTGA. CDR3 nucleotides: TGTGCCAGCAGCTTATTCTCGACTAGCGGGACTTACAATGAGCAGTTCTTC. The encoded protein is CASSLFSTSGTYNEQFF.

V gene TRBV4-2 combines with J gene TRBJ2-7; TRBD2 aligns across 14 bases. CDR1 is LGHNA, CDR2 YNFKEQ, per germline. The CDR3 sequence is 19 residues long. V gave up 3 bases and J gave up 2 bases; unmatched junction bases: 12. The CDR3 here is CASSQGLAGVDQFPYEQYF. The CDR3 DNA sequence: TGTGCCAGCAGCCAGGGACTAGCGGGAGTAGATCAGTTCCCCTACGAGCAGTACTTC.

The V gene is TRBV6-2 or TRBV6-3, the J gene TRBJ2-1; 7 nucleotides align to TRBD2. CDR3 length: 15 residues. The ends lost 5 bases at V and 5 bases at J; junction bases unmatched: 9. CDR1 and CDR2 (germline): MNHEY, SVGEGT. For the CDR3, the DNA is TGTGCCAGCAGTCTGGTAGCGGGTGATAACAATGAGCAGTTCTTC. Amino acids: CASSLVAGDNNEQFF.

This clone appeared a single time. The chain links TRBV28 to TRBJ1-1; a possible D gene is TRBD1 (6 bases). V dropped 2 bases and J dropped 7 bases, with 14 bases sitting between them. The CDR3 length is 14 residues. Germline V lookup: CDR1 MDHEN, CDR2 SYDVKM. Here the CDR3 DNA reads TGTGCCAGCAGTTTAAGGGCAGGGGCCCTTGAAGCTTTCTTT. Translation: CASSLRAGALEAFF.

This clone qualifies as medium-sized. The chain is built from TRBV9 and TRBJ1-1, with D possibly being TRBD1 (5 bases). CDR1 is SGDLS, CDR2 YYNGEE, per germline. This CDR3 has 15 amino acids. The V gene lost 2 bases and the J gene lost 1 base, with 12 bases spanning the gap. This CDR3 reads CASSVAGSWNTEAFF. CDR3 DNA sequence: TGTGCCAGCAGCGTGGCAGGGTCCTGGAACACTGAAGCTTTCTTT.

The V gene is TRBV6-5, the J gene TRBJ1-2, with TRBD1 matching over 8 bases. With V trimmed by 7 bases and J by 3 bases, 10 bases remained unmatched. There are 15 residues in the CDR3. In germline, CDR1 is MNHEY, CDR2 SVGAGI. CDR3 loop: CASTSGQALHYGYTF. CDR3 in DNA: TGTGCCAGCACCTCGGGACAGGCGCTTCACTATGGCTACACCTTC.

The J gene is TRBJ2-7, the V gene TRBV7-6; 7 nucleotides agree with TRBD2. The CDR3 covers 15 residues. Germline CDR1 SGHVS, CDR2 FNYEAQ. Trimming at V came to 2 bases and at J to 2 bases, leaving 6 bases not matched to a gene. The CDR3 region is CASSLTPAGTYEQYF. The CDR3, as DNA: TGTGCCAGCAGCTTAACGCCAGCGGGAACCTACGAGCAGTACTTC.

The chain joins TRBV5-4 to TRBJ2-1; tentatively, D is TRBD2 (5 bases). The CDR3 covers 17 residues. Per germline, CDR1 SGHNT and CDR2 YYREEE (reference sequence). Trimming removed 1 base at V and 2 bases at J, with 16 bases between. The CDR3 loop is CASSLPGRTAPYNEQFF. CDR3 coding DNA: TGTGCCAGCAGCTTGCCTGGACGGACTGCCCCCTACAATGAGCAGTTCTTC. The variable domain in full, completed from reference TRBV5-4 and TRBJ2-1, reads ETGVTQSPTHLIKTRGQQVTLRCSSQSGHNTVSWYQQALGQGPQFIFQYYREEENGRGNFPPRFSGLQFPNYSSELNVNALELDDSALYLCASSLPGRTAPYNEQFFGPGTRLTVL.

CDR3 sequence reads: CASSFRQGSSGGYTF. The CDR3 region has the DNA TGTGCCAGCAGCTTCCGACAGGGATCGTCTGGTGGCTACACCTTC. The chain is built from TRBV7-9 and TRBJ1-2; 7 nucleotides align to TRBD1. V was clipped by 3 bases and J by 7 bases; unmatched bases: 11. Germline CDR1 SEHNR, CDR2 FQNEAQ (reference sequence). The CDR3 runs 15 residues.

The chain combines TRBV7-6 with TRBJ2-2, with 15 bases that match TRBD2. This CDR3 is 17 amino acids long. V trimming: 5 bases; J trimming: 3 bases; junction bases outside the gene matches: 4. From germline, CDR1 is SGHVS and CDR2 FNYEAQ. The CDR3 loop is CASSQGLAGGYTGELFF. CDR3 DNA sequence: TGTGCCAGCAGCCAGGGACTAGCGGGAGGTTACACCGGGGAGCTGTTTTTT.